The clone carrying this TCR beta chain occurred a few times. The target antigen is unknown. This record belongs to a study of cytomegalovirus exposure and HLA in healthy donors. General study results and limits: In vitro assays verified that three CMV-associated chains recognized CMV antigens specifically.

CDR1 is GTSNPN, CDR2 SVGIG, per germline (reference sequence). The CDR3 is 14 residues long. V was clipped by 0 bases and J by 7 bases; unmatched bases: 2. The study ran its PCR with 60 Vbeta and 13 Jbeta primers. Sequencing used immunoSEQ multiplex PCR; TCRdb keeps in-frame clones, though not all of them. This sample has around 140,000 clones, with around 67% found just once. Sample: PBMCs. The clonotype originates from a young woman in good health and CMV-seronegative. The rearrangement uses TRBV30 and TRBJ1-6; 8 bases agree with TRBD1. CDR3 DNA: TGTGCCTGGAGTGTAGGGACAGGAAATTCACCCCTCCACTTT. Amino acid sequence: CAWSVGTGNSPLHF.